The rows below give T cell receptor beta chains drawn from one sample of a study of graft-versus-host responses after intestinal transplantation. Libraries were prepared by immunoSEQ multiplex PCR; TCRdb keeps only in-frame clonotypes and omits some of them. The data show over 60,000 clones, 75% to 90% seen once. This sample comprised ileum tissue, obtained about 350 days after transplant. Every receptor here comes from a human patient who received an intestinal transplant, so some T cells may come from the graft donor. Both conserved end residues are trimmed from each CDR3. Each record gives: V gene, clone size, J gene, CDR3 protein. A clone size is listed for some rows: how often the clone was seen (once, few, many), or a class if it is expanded.

>TRBV5-4|NA|TRBJ1-1
ASSRAPGQGFMNTEAF
>TRBV9|NA|TRBJ2-1
ASSVRDDNEQF
>TRBV5-4|NA|NA
ASSLAGAGTTVHYEQY
>TRBV2|NA|TRBJ2-7
ASSAGGDFYEQY
>TRBV2|NA|TRBJ2-7
ASSFSSGSTHEQY
>TRBV4-1|NA|TRBJ1-5
ASSDTKDQPQH
>TRBV10-3|NA|TRBJ1-2
AISESSGYGYT
>TRBV9|NA|TRBJ2-5
ASSVVADSQETQY
>TRBV4-3|NA|TRBJ2-7
ASSQEQGYEQY
>TRBV27|NA|TRBJ2-5
ASSLVGPATETQY
>TRBV5-1|NA|TRBJ1-1
ASSLATANTEAF
>TRBV4-1|NA|TRBJ2-3
ASSQDGGRRGTDTQY
>TRBV12-5|NA|TRBJ1-1
ASGDRSENTEAF
>TRBV4-1|NA|TRBJ2-1
ASSLPRSRGLYNEQF
>TRBV5-1|NA|NA
ASRDSVYEQY
>TRBV19|once|TRBJ1-5
ASFRGTSDQPQH
>TRBV30|NA|TRBJ1-1
ASLTGNTEAF
>TRBV6-5|NA|TRBJ2-2
AATDPAGELF
>TRBV29-1|NA|TRBJ1-1
SVEEVTDLNTEAF
>TRBV27|NA|TRBJ2-7
ASSLLAPGTYEQY
>TRBV7-9|NA|TRBJ1-5
ASSHRDGNSNQPQH
>TRBV28|NA|TRBJ2-3
ASSLGGGGRPDTQY
>TRBV19|once|TRBJ1-6
ASSPGTGGYNSPLH
>TRBV2|once|TRBJ1-4
ASSADQEPVGTNEKLF
>TRBV6-1|NA|TRBJ2-1
ASSLQRANEQF
>TRBV4-1|NA|TRBJ2-7
ASSQGAGHYEQY
>TRBV16|NA|TRBJ1-1
ASSMTGPTEAF
>TRBV2|NA|TRBJ2-5
ASSYRGEETQY
>TRBV4-2|once|TRBJ2-7
ASSQVRGDEQY
>TRBV28|few|TRBJ2-7
ASSLSGYEQY
>TRBV7-9|NA|TRBJ1-1
ASSLSALTSEAF
>TRBV30|NA|TRBJ1-1
AWSVTDNTEAF
>TRBV6-6|NA|TRBJ2-7
ASISDGNYEQY